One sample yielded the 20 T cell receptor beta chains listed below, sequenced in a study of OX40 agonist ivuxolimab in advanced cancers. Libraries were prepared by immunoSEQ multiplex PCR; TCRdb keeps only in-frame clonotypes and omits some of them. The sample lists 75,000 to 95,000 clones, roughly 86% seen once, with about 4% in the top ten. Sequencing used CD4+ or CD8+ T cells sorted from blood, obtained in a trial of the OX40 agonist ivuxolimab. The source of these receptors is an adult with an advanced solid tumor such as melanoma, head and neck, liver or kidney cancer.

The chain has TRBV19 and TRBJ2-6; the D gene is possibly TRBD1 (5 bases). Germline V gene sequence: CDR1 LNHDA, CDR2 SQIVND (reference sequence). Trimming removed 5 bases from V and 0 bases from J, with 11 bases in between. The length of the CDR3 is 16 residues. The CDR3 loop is CASSVRVGSGANVLTF. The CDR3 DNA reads TGTGCCAGTAGTGTCAGGGTAGGCTCTGGGGCCAACGTCCTGACTTTC. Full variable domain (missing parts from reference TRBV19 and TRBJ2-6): DGGITQSPKYLFRKEGQNVTLSCEQNLNHDAMYWYRQDPGQGLRLIYYSQIVNDFQKGDIAEGYSVSREKKESFPLTVTSAQKNPTAFYLCASSVRVGSGANVLTFGAGSRLTVL.

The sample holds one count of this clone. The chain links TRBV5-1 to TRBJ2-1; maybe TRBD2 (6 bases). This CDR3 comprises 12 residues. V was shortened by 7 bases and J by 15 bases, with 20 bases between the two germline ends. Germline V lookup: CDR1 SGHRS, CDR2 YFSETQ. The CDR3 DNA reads TGCGCCAGCGGCCCCAGTGGGGGGAGCTCGTTCTTC. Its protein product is CASGPSGGSSFF.

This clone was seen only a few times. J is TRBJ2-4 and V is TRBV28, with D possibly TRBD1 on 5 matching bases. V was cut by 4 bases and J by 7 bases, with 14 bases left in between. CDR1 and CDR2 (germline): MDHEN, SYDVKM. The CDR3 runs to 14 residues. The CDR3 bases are TGTGCCAGCAGTTCCCAAGGGGTTAGGAACATTCAGTACTTC. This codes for CASSSQGVRNIQYF.

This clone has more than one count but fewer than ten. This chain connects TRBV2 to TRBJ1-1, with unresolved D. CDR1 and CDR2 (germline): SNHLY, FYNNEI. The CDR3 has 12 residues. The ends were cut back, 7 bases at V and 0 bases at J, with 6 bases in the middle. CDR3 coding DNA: TGTGCCAGCATCATATTGAACACTGAAGCTTTCTTT. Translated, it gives CASIILNTEAFF.

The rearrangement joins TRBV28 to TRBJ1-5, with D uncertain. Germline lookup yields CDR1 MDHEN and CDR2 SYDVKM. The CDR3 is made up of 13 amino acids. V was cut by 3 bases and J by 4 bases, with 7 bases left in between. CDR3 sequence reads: CASSFLGNQPQHF. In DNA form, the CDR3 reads TGTGCCAGCAGTTTTTTAGGTAATCAGCCCCAGCATTTT.

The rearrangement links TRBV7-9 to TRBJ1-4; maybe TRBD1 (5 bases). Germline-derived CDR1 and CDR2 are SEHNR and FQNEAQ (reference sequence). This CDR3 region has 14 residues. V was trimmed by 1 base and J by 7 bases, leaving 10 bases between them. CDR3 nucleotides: TGTGCCAGCAGCTTAGTAGGGACGATTGAAAAACTGTTTTTT. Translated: CASSLVGTIEKLFF.

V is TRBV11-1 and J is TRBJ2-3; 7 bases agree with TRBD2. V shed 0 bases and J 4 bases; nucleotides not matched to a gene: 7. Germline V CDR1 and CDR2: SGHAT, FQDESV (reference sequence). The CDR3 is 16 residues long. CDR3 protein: CASSLARLAEPDTQYF. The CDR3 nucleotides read TGTGCCAGCAGCTTAGCGCGGCTAGCGGAACCAGATACGCAGTATTTT.

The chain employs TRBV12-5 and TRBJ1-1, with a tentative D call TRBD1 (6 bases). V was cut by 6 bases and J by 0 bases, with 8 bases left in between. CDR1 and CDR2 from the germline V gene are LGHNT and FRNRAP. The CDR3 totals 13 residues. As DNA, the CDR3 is TGTGCTAGTGGCTGGACAGTGAACACTGAAGCTTTCTTT. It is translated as CASGWTVNTEAFF.

The CDR3 DNA sequence: TGCGCCAGCAGCTTGGGTGGCGGGACACCCTACGAGCAGTACTTC. Translation gives CASSLGGGTPYEQYF. The J gene is TRBJ2-7, the V gene TRBV5-1, with D possibly being TRBD1 or TRBD2 (6 bases each). The germline CDR1 and CDR2 sequences are SGHRS and YFSETQ. Trimming stripped 0 bases from V and 2 bases from J, with 12 bases between. The CDR3 sequence is 15 residues long.

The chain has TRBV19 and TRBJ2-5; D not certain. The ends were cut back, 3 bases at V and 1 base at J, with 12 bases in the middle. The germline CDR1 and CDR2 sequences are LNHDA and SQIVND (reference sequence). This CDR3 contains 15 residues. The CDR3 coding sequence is TGTGCCAGTAGTATCCCGGGTAAGATCCAAGAGACCCAGTACTTC. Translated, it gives CASSIPGKIQETQYF.

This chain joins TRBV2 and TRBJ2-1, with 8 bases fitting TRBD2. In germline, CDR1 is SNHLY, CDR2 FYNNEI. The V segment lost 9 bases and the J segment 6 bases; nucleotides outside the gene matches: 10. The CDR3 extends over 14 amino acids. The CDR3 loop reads CARGVAGGSNEQFF. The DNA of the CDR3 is TGTGCCAGAGGAGTGGCGGGAGGATCCAATGAGCAGTTCTTC.

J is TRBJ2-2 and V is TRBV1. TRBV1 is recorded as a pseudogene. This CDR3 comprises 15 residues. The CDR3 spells CTSSPQGGFTGELFF. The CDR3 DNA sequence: TGCACCAGCAGCCCCCAGGGGGGGTTCACCGGGGAGCTGTTTTTT.

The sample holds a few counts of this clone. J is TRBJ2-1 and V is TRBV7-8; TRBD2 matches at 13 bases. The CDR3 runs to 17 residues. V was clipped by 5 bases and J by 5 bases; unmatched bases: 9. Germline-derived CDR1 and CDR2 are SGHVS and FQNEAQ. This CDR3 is CASSKREGTSGNNEQFF. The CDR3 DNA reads TGTGCCAGCAGCAAGAGGGAGGGGACTAGCGGGAACAATGAGCAGTTCTTC. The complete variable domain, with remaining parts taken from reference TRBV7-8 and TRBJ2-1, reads GAGVSQSPRYKVAKRGQDVALRCDPISGHVSLFWYQQALGQGPEFLTYFQNEAQLDKSGLPSDRFFAERPEGSVSTLKIQRTQQEDSAVYLCASSKREGTSGNNEQFFGPGTRLTVL.

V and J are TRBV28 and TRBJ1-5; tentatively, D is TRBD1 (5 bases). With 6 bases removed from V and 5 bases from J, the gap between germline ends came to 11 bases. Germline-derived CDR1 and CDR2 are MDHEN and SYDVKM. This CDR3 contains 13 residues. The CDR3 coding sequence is TGTGCCAGCAGGGCGGGGGTTCATCAGCCCCAGCATTTT. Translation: CASRAGVHQPQHF.

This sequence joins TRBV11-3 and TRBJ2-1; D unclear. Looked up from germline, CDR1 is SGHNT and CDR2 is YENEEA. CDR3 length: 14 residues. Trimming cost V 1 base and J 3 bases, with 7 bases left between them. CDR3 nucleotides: TGTGCCAGCAGCTTAGGCGGTAACTACAATGAGCAGTTCTTC. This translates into CASSLGGNYNEQFF.

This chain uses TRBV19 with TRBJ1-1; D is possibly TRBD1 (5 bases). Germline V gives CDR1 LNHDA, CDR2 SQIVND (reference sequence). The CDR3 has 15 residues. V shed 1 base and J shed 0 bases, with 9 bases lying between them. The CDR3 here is CASSIVGGLNTEAFF. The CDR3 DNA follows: TGTGCCAGTAGTATAGTGGGGGGATTGAACACTGAAGCTTTCTTT.

The CDR3 reads CASSQAGLLRTDTQYF. CDR3 DNA sequence: TGTGCCAGCAGCCAAGCCGGGCTCCTACGCACAGATACGCAGTATTTT. J is TRBJ2-3 and V is TRBV14; no clear D. V shed 1 base and J shed 1 base, with 12 bases lying between them. CDR3 length: 16 amino acids. CDR1 SGHDN and CDR2 FVKESK come from the germline V gene.

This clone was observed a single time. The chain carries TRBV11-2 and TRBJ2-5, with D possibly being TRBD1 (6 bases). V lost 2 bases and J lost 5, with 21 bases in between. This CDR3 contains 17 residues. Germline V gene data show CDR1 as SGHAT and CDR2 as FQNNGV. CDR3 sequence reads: CASSLTSLQGRGETQYF. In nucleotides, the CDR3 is TGTGCCAGCAGCTTAACTTCCCTGCAGGGGAGAGGGGAGACCCAGTACTTC.

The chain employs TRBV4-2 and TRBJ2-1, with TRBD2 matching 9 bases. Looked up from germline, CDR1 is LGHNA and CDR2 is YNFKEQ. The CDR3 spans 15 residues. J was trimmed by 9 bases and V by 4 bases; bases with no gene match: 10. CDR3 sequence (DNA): TGTGCCAGCAGCCCTCTAGCGGGATGGGCTGGTGAGCAGTTCTTC. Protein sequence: CASSPLAGWAGEQFF.

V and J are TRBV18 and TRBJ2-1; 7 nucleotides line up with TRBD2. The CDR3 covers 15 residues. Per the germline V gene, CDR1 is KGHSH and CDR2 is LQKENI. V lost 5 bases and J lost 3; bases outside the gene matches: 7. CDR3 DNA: TGTGCCAGCTCATCGCCTGGCGGGGGCTACAATGAGCAGTTCTTC. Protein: CASSSPGGGYNEQFF. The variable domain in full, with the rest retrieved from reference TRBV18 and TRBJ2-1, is NAGVMQNPRHLVRRRGQEARLRCSPMKGHSHVYWYRQLPEEGLKFMVYLQKENIIDESGMPKERFSAEFPKEGPSILRIQQVVRGDSAAYFCASSSPGGGYNEQFFGPGTRLTVL.